This T cell receptor (beta chain) was captured by sequencing in a study of PD-1 blockade in mismatch repair-deficient tumors. All patients were mismatch repair deficient, assessed by either PCR or immunohistochemistry. A few pembrolizumab responders had their TCRs sequenced. The germline V gene encodes CDR1 MRHNA and CDR2 SNTAGT. The germline V and J ends were trimmed by 0 bases and 7 bases, with 9 bases remaining between them. The CDR3 loop spans 14 amino acids. TCRdb's table, derived via immunoSEQ multiplex PCR, lists solely in-frame clones and lacks some. The table records about 15,000 clones, 80% to 85% of them present only once.

V gene TRBV6-4 combines with J gene TRBJ2-2; TRBD1 is a possible D gene (6 bases). The specimen comprised PBMCs, sampled before pembrolizumab treatment. The source of this sequence is an adult with mismatch repair-deficient cancer. Here the CDR3 reads CASSDSGDNGELFF. CDR3 bases: TGTGCCAGCAGTGACTCGGGGGACAACGGGGAGCTGTTTTTT.